The 2 T cell receptor beta chains below come from one sample, sequenced in a study of early T cells in non-severe SARS-CoV-2 infection. TCRdb itself ran the 5' RACE reads through MiXCR, one entry per CDR3 protein. The sample shows 50,000 to 70,000 distinct CDR3 sequences, about an eighth of them seen only once. Sequenced sample: whole blood. These receptors were obtained from an adult who was a healthcare worker with PCR-confirmed SARS-CoV-2 infection or an uninfected control (not recorded which).

There are many counts of this clonotype. This chain joins TRBV7-3 and TRBJ2-7, with a tentative D call TRBD1 (7 bases). This CDR3 is built from 17 residues. Deletions cut 3 bases from V and 2 bases from J, with 20 bases between. Germline values: CDR1 SGHTA, CDR2 FQGTGA. The CDR3 DNA reads as TGTGCCAGCAGCTTGGGCGGGACAGCCCTTCCAACCTACGAGCAGTACTTC. This gives the protein CASSLGGTALPTYEQYF.

This chain links TRBV7-2 with TRBJ2-7, with a possible D match to TRBD1 (6 bases). V was shortened by 6 bases and J by 0 bases, with 12 bases between the two germline ends. Germline V gene data show CDR1 as SGHTA and CDR2 as FQGNSA. The CDR3 totals 14 residues. CDR3 protein: CASSRDTSSYEQYF. CDR3 coding DNA: TGTGCCAGCAGTCGGGACACTAGCTCCTACGAGCAGTACTTC.